This T cell receptor beta chain was identified during a study of blood T cell repertoires in COVID-19. Study as a whole: Donors in the United States, Italy and Spain gave samples during acute or convalescent COVID-19.

Trimming took 3 bases from V and 4 from J, leaving 5 bases between them. The CDR3 has 12 amino acids. In germline, CDR1 is MNHEY, CDR2 SMNVEV (reference sequence). Assay: immunoSEQ multiplex PCR; the TCRdb copy retains only in-frame clones and omits some. The profile shows 100,000 or so clones, around 87% of them singletons. The sequence derives from a woman aged 25 to 39 with acute or convalescent COVID-19. This chain uses TRBV27 with TRBJ2-3; TRBD2 might be the D (5 bases). Material for sequencing was peripheral blood. The DNA of the CDR3 is TGTGCCAGCAGTTTCGGGGCAGATACGCAGTATTTT. Translating gives CASSFGADTQYF.